The 15 T cell receptor beta chains below all came from one sample that was sequenced in a study of memory CD4+ T cells and cytomegalovirus serostatus. Profiled with immunoSEQ multiplex PCR; TCRdb holds only in-frame clones, not every one. The sample includes about 56,000 clones, 60% to 75% of them seen just once. Single viable CD3+CD4+CD8-CD45RO+ cells were sorted as the memory CD4+ T cells. The sample comprised memory CD4+ T cells from blood. The receptors originated from an adult in good health and CMV-seropositive.

This chain links TRBV7-9 with TRBJ1-3; D is ambiguous. The V gene lost 4 bases and the J gene lost 5 bases, with 12 bases spanning the gap. Germline lookup yields CDR1 SEHNR and CDR2 FQNEAQ (reference sequence). This CDR3 comprises 14 residues. CDR3 nucleotide sequence: TGTGCCAGCAGCTCCGGACCGCAAAGAAACACCATATATTTT. It yields the protein CASSSGPQRNTIYF.

This chain links TRBV19 with TRBJ1-5; D call uncertain. Germline loops: CDR1 LNHDA, CDR2 SQIVND (reference sequence). This CDR3 has 13 residues. V was pared by 5 bases and J by 3 bases, with 8 bases between. Here the CDR3 DNA reads TGTGCCAGTAGTGAAGGGATCAATCAGCCCCAGCATTTT. Its protein is CASSEGINQPQHF.

The chain uses TRBV28 and TRBJ1-4; 10 bases line up with TRBD1. Germline lookup yields CDR1 MDHEN and CDR2 SYDVKM. The CDR3 loop spans 16 amino acids. Losses at the gene ends were 7 bases for V and 5 bases for J; bases not matched to a gene: 10. Written as DNA, the CDR3 is TGTGCCAGCAAAGGTAGTCTGGGACAGGGGAATGAAAAACTGTTTTTT. Protein: CASKGSLGQGNEKLFF.

The V and J genes are TRBV5-1 and TRBJ1-2, with 10 bases aligning to TRBD1. The germline V gene encodes CDR1 SGHRS and CDR2 YFSETQ. The CDR3 contains 14 residues. J lost 1 base, V lost 4 bases, and 1 base had no gene match. The CDR3 nucleotides are TGCGCCAGCAGCCGGACAGGGGGTAACTATGGCTACACCTTC. Translated: CASSRTGGNYGYTF.

The V gene is TRBV7-8, the J gene TRBJ2-7; 7 bases are shared with TRBD2. The V gene end was trimmed by 5 bases and the J gene end by 2 bases; junction bases not matched to a gene: 6. Germline CDR1 and CDR2: SGHVS and FQNEAQ. The CDR3 extends over 14 amino acids. The CDR3 coding sequence is TGTGCCAGCAGCCTCTCAGCGGGAACCTACGAGCAGTACTTC. Its protein is CASSLSAGTYEQYF.

CDR3 sequence reads: CSADLAGGPVEQFF. In DNA, the CDR3 is TGCAGCGCAGATCTAGCGGGAGGGCCGGTTGAGCAGTTCTTC. V usage is TRBV29-1 and J usage is TRBJ2-1; TRBD2 matches at 12 bases. J lost 9 bases, V lost 7 bases, and 10 bases had no gene match. The CDR3 covers 14 residues. Germline V gives CDR1 SQVTM, CDR2 ANQGSEA.

The chain recombines TRBV28 with TRBJ1-6; 9 bases match TRBD1. Per germline, CDR1 MDHEN and CDR2 SYDVKM. The V and J ends lost 7 bases and 7 bases, in that order; junction bases with no gene match: 2. This CDR3 is 13 amino acids long. The CDR3 is CASNTGGNSPLHF. DNA of the CDR3: TGTGCCAGCAATACAGGGGGCAATTCACCCCTCCACTTT.

The chain joins TRBV18 to TRBJ1-3; 7 bases match TRBD1. With 10 bases clipped from V and 0 bases from J, the junction kept 3 bases outside the gene matches. The CDR3 is 13 amino acids. Germline V CDR1 and CDR2: KGHSH, LQKENI. CDR3: CATGQASGNTIYF. The CDR3 DNA sequence: TGTGCCACCGGACAGGCCTCTGGAAACACCATATATTTT.

The chain has TRBV28 and TRBJ2-1; 9 bases agree with TRBD1. Germline values: CDR1 MDHEN, CDR2 SYDVKM. CDR3 length equals 14 residues. After removal of 8 bases from V and 6 bases from J, the junction contained 8 bases not matched to a gene. The CDR3 sequence is CASRMPGQGNEQFF. CDR3 coding DNA: TGTGCCAGCCGTATGCCGGGACAGGGCAATGAGCAGTTCTTC.

The chain carries TRBV18 and TRBJ2-7; tentative D call: TRBD1 (5 bases). Germline V lookup: CDR1 KGHSH, CDR2 LQKENI. The CDR3 extends over 18 amino acids. V was cut by 3 bases and J by 0 bases, with 21 bases left in between. The CDR3 DNA reads as TGTGCCAGCTCACCCGGATCCTTCTGGACAACCAGCTCCTACGAGCAGTACTTC. This encodes CASSPGSFWTTSSYEQYF.

This clone was found a few times. The gene calls are TRBV10-1 and TRBJ2-7; TRBD1 matches 9 bases. This CDR3 contains 14 residues. Looked up from germline, CDR1 is WNHNN and CDR2 is SYGVQD (reference sequence). V gave up 2 bases and J gave up 9 bases; unmatched junction bases: 8. The CDR3 protein is CASSEMGTGFGQYV. The CDR3, as DNA: TGCGCCAGCAGTGAGATGGGGACAGGGTTTGGGCAGTACGTC.

The chain has TRBV7-9 and TRBJ1-4; D is unresolved. V was pared by 7 bases and J by 0 bases, with 15 bases between. Germline CDR1 reads SEHNR; CDR2 reads FQNEAQ (reference sequence). This CDR3 has 16 residues. Here the CDR3 reads CASTDERFATNEKLFF. The CDR3 bases are TGTGCCAGCACAGATGAAAGGTTCGCAACTAATGAAAAACTGTTTTTT. Full variable domain (remainder filled in from reference TRBV7-9 and TRBJ1-4): DTGVSQNPRHKITKRGQNVTFRCDPISEHNRLYWYRQTLGQGPEFLTYFQNEAQLEKSRLLSDRFSAERPKGSFSTLEIQRTEQGDSAMYLCASTDERFATNEKLFFGSGTQLSVL.

This clone was counted a few times. The chain is built from TRBV2 and TRBJ2-5, with D perhaps TRBD1 (5 bases). Germline CDR1 SNHLY, CDR2 FYNNEI. CDR3 length: 13 amino acids. Trimming removed 8 bases from V and 1 base from J, with 11 bases in between. CDR3 coding DNA: TGTGCCAGCGCTGGACAAACCCAAGAGACCCAGTACTTC. Protein sequence: CASAGQTQETQYF.

The chain couples TRBV7-9 to TRBJ1-4; D remains unclear. Germline lookup yields CDR1 SEHNR and CDR2 FQNEAQ (reference sequence). V was trimmed by 1 base and J by 8 bases, leaving 14 bases between them. CDR3 length equals 15 residues. CDR3 amino acids: CASSLVTSGQEKLFF. CDR3 DNA sequence: TGTGCCAGCAGCTTAGTTACCAGCGGCCAAGAAAAACTGTTTTTT.

This clone was detected a few times. CDR3 protein: CASSLARPPYEQYF. The CDR3 region has the DNA TGTGCCAGCAGCTTGGCACGTCCCCCCTACGAGCAGTACTTC. The chain employs TRBV5-4 and TRBJ2-7; D is unclear. Germline CDR1 reads SGHNT; CDR2 reads YYREEE (reference sequence). Between the trimmed V and J ends, which lost 0 bases and 2 bases, there was a span of 9 bases. The CDR3 sequence is 14 residues long.